Described below is a single TCR beta chain sequence and its context. These data come from a study of blood T cell repertoires in COVID-19. Whole-study context: Sites in the United States, Italy and Spain provided acute and convalescent COVID-19 samples.

Germline V gene data show CDR1 as ENHRY and CDR2 as SYGVKD. V lost 7 bases, J lost 6 bases, and 15 bases lay in between. The CDR3 covers 13 residues. Those enrolled, adults aged roughly 18 to 90 years, came from fewer than 25 US areas. Each recovered donor of Cohort 3 presented with two negative PCRs, clearance, or symptom resolution. TCRdb keeps only in-frame clones here, not all; method: immunoSEQ multiplex PCR. Of just under 250,000 clones listed, around 88% are singletons. The receptor's source is a woman aged 25 to 39 who had recovered from COVID-19. Sequences were obtained from PBMCs or T cells enriched from blood (not recorded which). The genes are TRBV10-3 and TRBJ1-2, with D hard to call. The CDR3 nucleotides read TGTGCCATCACCCCCCGCGGCTGGGATGGCTACACCTTC. Encoded protein: CAITPRGWDGYTF.